The 29 T cell receptor beta chains in this list originate from one sample, sequenced in a study of blood T cell repertoires in COVID-19. Assay: immunoSEQ multiplex PCR; the TCRdb copy retains only in-frame clones and omits some. The table has around 140,000 clones, approximately 90% seen once; the top ten hold 2.5% to 3%. The sample consisted of peripheral blood. These receptor sequences come from a man in his fifties or sixties with active or convalescent COVID-19.

This chain links TRBV5-1 with TRBJ1-6, with D perhaps TRBD1 (5 bases). The CDR3 runs to 15 residues. Germline-derived CDR1 and CDR2 are SGHRS and YFSETQ. Deletions cut 4 bases from V and 9 bases from J, with 17 bases between. This CDR3 reads CASSQTPDTASPLHF. DNA for the CDR3: TGCGCCAGCAGCCAGACCCCGGACACTGCTTCACCCCTCCACTTT.

This clone was observed a few times. J is TRBJ1-4 and V is TRBV28; perhaps TRBD1 as D (5 bases). CDR1 is MDHEN, CDR2 SYDVKM, per germline. The CDR3 is 16 residues long. The V and J ends lost 7 bases and 8 bases respectively, with 23 bases between them. The CDR3 bases are TGTGCCAGCACCACCGAGGTCGGCGGACAAGGGGAAAAACTGTTTTTT. It yields the protein CASTTEVGGQGEKLFF.

The chain links TRBV12-3 or TRBV12-4 to TRBJ2-1; D is unclear. CDR3 size: 13 residues. V was cut by 6 bases and J by 8 bases, with 14 bases left in between. The CDR3 here is CASRASQRDEQFF. The DNA for the CDR3 is TGTGCCAGCAGAGCCAGCCAGCGCGATGAGCAGTTCTTC.

The V and J genes are TRBV3-1 (or the pseudogene TRBV3-2) and TRBJ1-5, with D possibly TRBD1 on 6 matching bases. Trimming left V 0 bases short and J 3 bases short, with 12 bases between. The CDR3 consists of 16 residues. Germline-derived CDR1 and CDR2 are LGHDT and YNNKEL (reference sequence). The CDR3 region has the DNA TGTGCCAGCAGCCAAGAGTCTGGACAGCTCAATCAGCCCCAGCATTTT. Amino acids: CASSQESGQLNQPQHF.

The gene calls are TRBV19 and TRBJ2-1; 11 bases align to TRBD2. This CDR3 comprises 16 residues. V shed 7 bases, J shed 4 bases, and the junction held 9 bases outside the gene matches. Germline CDR1 is LNHDA and CDR2 is SQIVND (reference sequence). CDR3: CASTPWTSGSYNEQFF. The CDR3 nucleotides are TGTGCCAGTACGCCCTGGACTAGCGGGTCGTACAATGAGCAGTTCTTC.

This rearrangement joins TRBV30 to TRBJ2-7; a weak D match, TRBD2 (6 bases). This CDR3 is built from 13 residues. Trimming took 8 bases from V and 8 from J, leaving 22 bases between them. Germline values: CDR1 GTSNPN, CDR2 SVGIG (reference sequence). CDR3 loop: CARGNERRGQQYF. CDR3 bases: TGTGCCCGAGGCAACGAACGGAGGGGCCAGCAGTACTTC.

The chain uses TRBV27 and TRBJ2-3; 7 bases fit TRBD1. The CDR3 has 15 residues. Germline lookup yields CDR1 MNHEY and CDR2 SMNVEV (reference sequence). Trimming cost V 5 bases and J 2 bases; bases outside gene matches: 7. The CDR3 DNA follows: TGTGCCAGCAGTCCCCCAACAGGGGACACAGATACGCAGTATTTT. This gives the protein CASSPPTGDTDTQYF.

The CDR3 nucleotides are TGTGCCAGCAGCTTGGTGCCGGGACAGAACATATATGGCTACACCTTC. The encoded protein is CASSLVPGQNIYGYTF. The gene calls are TRBV5-4 and TRBJ1-2; 7 nucleotides agree with TRBD1. With V trimmed by 0 bases and J by 5 bases, 10 bases remained unmatched. Germline CDR1 and CDR2: SGHNT and YYREEE (reference sequence). The CDR3 loop spans 16 amino acids.

The genes are TRBV7-8 and TRBJ1-1; D remains unclear. The CDR3 has 13 amino acids. V dropped 1 base and J dropped 1 base, with 4 bases sitting between them. Germline CDR1 SGHVS, CDR2 FQNEAQ. Here the CDR3 DNA reads TGTGCCAGCAGCTTAGAAGCGAACACTGAAGCTTTCTTT. Residues: CASSLEANTEAFF.

V and J are TRBV30 and TRBJ2-3, with TRBD2 matching 9 bases. The germline CDR1 and CDR2 sequences are GTSNPN and SVGIG (reference sequence). V was clipped by 1 base and J by 7 bases; unmatched bases: 12. The CDR3 spans 16 residues. This CDR3 reads CAWSDRASGIKHTQYF. As DNA, the CDR3 is TGTGCCTGGAGTGACAGGGCTAGCGGGATAAAACATACGCAGTATTTT.

The V and J genes are TRBV19 and TRBJ1-2; 10 nucleotides align to TRBD1. The germline CDR1 and CDR2 sequences are LNHDA and SQIVND (reference sequence). Germline trimming cut 7 bases from V and 4 bases from J; bases unmatched to any gene: 24. The CDR3 runs to 20 residues. In nucleotides, the CDR3 is TGTGCCAGTACCTTACAAAGGGTGGGACAGGGGTCCTCCGACTTCTATGGCTACACCTTC. Translated: CASTLQRVGQGSSDFYGYTF.

This chain connects TRBV7-2 to TRBJ1-5; D call uncertain. CDR3 length: 13 residues. V lost 4 bases to trimming and J lost 4 bases, with 8 bases between them. Per germline, CDR1 SGHTA and CDR2 FQGNSA. The CDR3 DNA reads as TGTGCCAGCAGCTCACAGCTGAATCAGCCCCAGCATTTT. This sequence encodes CASSSQLNQPQHF.

This clone appeared a few times. The chain couples TRBV4-3 to TRBJ2-7; the match to TRBD1 covers 7 bases. The CDR3 length is 14 residues. After removal of 4 bases from V and 2 bases from J, the junction contained 5 bases not matched to a gene. Germline lookup yields CDR1 LGHNA and CDR2 YSLEER. The CDR3 DNA follows: TGCGCCAGCAGCCCGAAGACAGGGCCCTACGAGCAGTACTTC. This encodes CASSPKTGPYEQYF.

This clone appeared once. V is TRBV30 and J is TRBJ1-6; D perhaps matches TRBD1 (6 bases). The germline V gene encodes CDR1 GTSNPN and CDR2 SVGIG (reference sequence). The CDR3 runs 13 residues. Between the trimmed V and J ends, which lost 1 base and 10 bases, there was a span of 11 bases. The CDR3 region is CAWSEQGNSPLHF. DNA of the CDR3: TGTGCCTGGAGTGAACAGGGAAACTCACCCCTCCACTTT.

The genes are TRBV10-3 and TRBJ1-2, with 10 bases identical to TRBD1. Unmatched junction bases numbered 4, after V lost 10 bases and J lost 5 bases. The germline V gene has CDR1 ENHRY and CDR2 SYGVKD. The CDR3 contains 12 residues. The CDR3 bases are TGTGCCACCCGGACAGGGGGTTATGGCTACACCTTC. Protein: CATRTGGYGYTF.

The V and J genes are TRBV30 and TRBJ1-2; 7 bases map to TRBD1. Germline CDR1 is GTSNPN and CDR2 is SVGIG (reference sequence). With V trimmed by 5 bases and J by 6 bases, 9 bases remained unmatched. The CDR3 has 13 residues. CDR3 DNA: TGTGCCTGGTACTATACAGGGGAAAATGGCTACACCTTC. It specifies CAWYYTGENGYTF.

Here the CDR3 DNA reads TGTGCCAGCAGTGAACTGGGGGCGTCCACAGATACGCAGTATTTT. Translated: CASSELGASTDTQYF. V and J are TRBV2 and TRBJ2-3, with D possibly TRBD1 on 6 matching bases. The CDR3 extends over 15 amino acids. Per the germline V gene, CDR1 is SNHLY and CDR2 is FYNNEI. Trimming cost V 2 bases and J 2 bases, with 11 bases left between them.

V usage is TRBV5-1 and J usage is TRBJ2-2, with TRBD2 matching 10 bases. This CDR3 has 16 residues. V was clipped by 6 bases and J by 6 bases; unmatched bases: 11. Germline CDR1 and CDR2: SGHRS and YFSETQ. The CDR3, as DNA: TGCGCCAGCACTTTCGTAGCGGGAGGTTCCGCCGGGGAGCTGTTTTTT. This sequence encodes CASTFVAGGSAGELFF.

This sequence joins TRBV19 and TRBJ1-1, with D possibly being TRBD1 (5 bases). The CDR3 has 12 amino acids. Between the trimmed V and J ends, which lost 7 bases and 7 bases, there was a span of 13 bases. CDR1 and CDR2 (germline): LNHDA, SQIVND (reference sequence). CDR3: CASMGGGGEAFF. In DNA, the CDR3 is TGTGCCAGTATGGGCGGGGGTGGTGAAGCTTTCTTT.

J is TRBJ1-5 and V is TRBV28, with D hard to call. The CDR3 consists of 15 residues. The germline V gene has CDR1 MDHEN and CDR2 SYDVKM. V was shortened by 4 bases and J by 3 bases, with 13 bases between the two germline ends. The CDR3: CASSSLGVYNQPQHF. The CDR3 region has the DNA TGTGCCAGCAGTTCCCTAGGTGTTTACAATCAGCCCCAGCATTTT.

J is TRBJ1-5 and V is TRBV7-2; D perhaps matches TRBD1 (6 bases). The V end lost 1 base, the J end lost 7 bases, and 20 bases lay between the germline ends. The V gene's germline CDR1 is SGHTA and CDR2 FQGNSA. The CDR3 is made up of 17 amino acids. The CDR3 DNA is TGTGCCAGCAGCTTAGTAGCGGGGGCGCGGTTAAAGCAGCCCCAGCATTTT. It is translated as CASSLVAGARLKQPQHF.

V usage is TRBV7-2 and J usage is TRBJ1-1, with unresolved D. V lost 3 bases and J lost 1, with 9 bases in between. Germline V gene lookup returns CDR1 SGHTA and CDR2 FQGNSA. This CDR3 comprises 14 residues. This CDR3 is CASSFQAGNTEAFF. In DNA form, the CDR3 reads TGTGCCAGCAGCTTCCAGGCAGGGAACACTGAAGCTTTCTTT.

V gene TRBV30 combines with J gene TRBJ1-3; TRBD1 might be the D (5 bases). The V end was cut by 1 base, the J end by 14 bases, with 24 bases between. CDR1 is GTSNPN, CDR2 SVGIG, per germline (reference sequence). The CDR3 sequence is 15 residues long. CDR3 bases: TGTGCCTGGAGTGCTTTGACAGAAAAGTTGACCTCGTTATATTTT. Translated: CAWSALTEKLTSLYF.

This chain joins TRBV9 and TRBJ2-7, with 7 positions matching TRBD2. Unmatched junction bases numbered 2, after V lost 2 bases and J lost 0 bases. Germline V lookup: CDR1 SGDLS, CDR2 YYNGEE. The CDR3 totals 14 residues. CDR3: CASSVGGSSYEQYF. The DNA for the CDR3 is TGTGCCAGCAGCGTTGGCGGGAGCTCCTACGAGCAGTACTTC.

V usage is TRBV28 and J usage is TRBJ1-3, with D maybe TRBD1 (5 bases). CDR1 MDHEN and CDR2 SYDVKM come from the germline V gene. The germline V and J ends were trimmed by 7 bases and 1 base, with 20 bases remaining between them. The CDR3 sequence is 17 residues long. The CDR3 coding sequence is TGTGCCAGCAAAACCCCAGCGCAGGGTAGGTCTGGAAACACCATATATTTT. It yields the protein CASKTPAQGRSGNTIYF. The full variable domain, with the rest looked up from reference TRBV28 and TRBJ1-3, is DVKVTQSSRYLVKRTGEKVFLECVQDMDHENMFWYRQDPGLGLRLIYFSYDVKMKEKGDIPEGYSVSREKKERFSLILESASTNQTSMYLCASKTPAQGRSGNTIYFGEGSWLTVV.

The rearrangement uses TRBV11-2 and TRBJ2-3; 10 nucleotides match TRBD1. This CDR3 has 16 residues. The ends lost 1 base at V and 5 bases at J; junction bases unmatched: 6. Looked up from germline, CDR1 is SGHAT and CDR2 is FQNNGV. The CDR3 DNA reads as TGTGCCAGCAGCTTAGGTCCCGGGACAGGGGTAGATACGCAGTATTTT. Translating it yields CASSLGPGTGVDTQYF.

The chain uses TRBV5-6 and TRBJ1-1, with a possible D match to TRBD1 (5 bases). The germline CDR1 and CDR2 sequences are SGHDT and YYEEEE. The length of the CDR3 is 16 residues. Between the trimmed V and J ends, which lost 6 bases and 4 bases, there was a span of 22 bases. The CDR3 DNA reads TGTGCCAGCACCGATTCAGGATGGATAAGGGGCACTGAAGCTTTCTTT. Its translation is CASTDSGWIRGTEAFF.

This chain connects TRBV28 to TRBJ1-6, with a weak D call TRBD1 (5 bases). Trimming took 3 bases from V and 15 from J, leaving 12 bases between them. Germline CDR1 and CDR2: MDHEN and SYDVKM. This CDR3 has 12 residues. The CDR3: CASSLEIQVLHF. CDR3 nucleotides: TGTGCCAGCAGTTTGGAAATACAGGTCCTCCACTTT. Based on the CDR3 plus reference TRBV28 and TRBJ1-6, the full variable domain is DVKVTQSSRYLVKRTGEKVFLECVQDMDHENMFWYRQDPGLGLRLIYFSYDVKMKEKGDIPEGYSVSREKKERFSLILESASTNQTSMYLCASSLEIQVLHFGNGTRLTVT.

The J gene is TRBJ2-3, the V gene TRBV18; 9 bases agree with TRBD1. V lost 4 bases, J lost 4 bases, and 6 bases stayed unmatched. The germline CDR1 and CDR2 sequences are KGHSH and LQKENI. The CDR3 spans 15 residues. The CDR3 loop is CASSQKTGGADTQYF. CDR3 sequence (DNA): TGTGCCAGCTCACAGAAGACAGGGGGGGCAGATACGCAGTATTTT.